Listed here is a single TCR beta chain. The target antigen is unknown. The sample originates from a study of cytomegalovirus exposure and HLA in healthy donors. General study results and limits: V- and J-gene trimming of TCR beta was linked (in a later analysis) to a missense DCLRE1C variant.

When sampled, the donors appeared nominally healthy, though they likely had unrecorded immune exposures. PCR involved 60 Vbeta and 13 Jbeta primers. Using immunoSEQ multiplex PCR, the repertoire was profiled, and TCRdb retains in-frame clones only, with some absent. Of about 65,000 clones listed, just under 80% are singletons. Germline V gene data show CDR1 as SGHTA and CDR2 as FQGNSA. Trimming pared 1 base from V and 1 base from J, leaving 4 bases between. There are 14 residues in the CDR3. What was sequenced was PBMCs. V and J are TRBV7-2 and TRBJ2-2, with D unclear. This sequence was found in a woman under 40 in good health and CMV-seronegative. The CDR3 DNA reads TGTGCCAGCAGCTTAGGCAGGAACACCGGGGAGCTGTTTTTT. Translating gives CASSLGRNTGELFF.